The 25 T cell receptor beta chains reported below all come from one sample, sequenced in a study of shared clonotypes between healthy human individuals. Profiling relied on immunoSEQ multiplex PCR, and the TCRdb table lists in-frame clones only, not all of them. The repertoire holds about 490,000 clones, around 85% seen once, with 10% to 15% in the top ten. Material for sequencing was PBMCs. These TCRs come from a woman between 35 and 50 years old in good health. Some clones in this sample may be carry-over from other donors' samples.

The V call is TRBV5-1, the J call TRBJ2-7, with 7 bases identical to TRBD1. Germline loops: CDR1 SGHRS, CDR2 YFSETQ. CDR3 length: 13 amino acids. V shed 4 bases, J shed 5 bases, and the junction held 6 bases outside the gene matches. In nucleotides, the CDR3 is TGCGCCAGCAGCCCGGGACAGTTCCACGAGCAGTACTTC. Protein sequence: CASSPGQFHEQYF.

The V call is TRBV7-3, the J call TRBJ1-6; D might be TRBD1 (5 bases). This CDR3 spans 14 amino acids. Germline V gives CDR1 SGHTA, CDR2 FQGTGA. Trimming left V 2 bases short and J 9 bases short, with 11 bases between. CDR3 in amino acids: CASSLSGSGSPLHF. For the CDR3, the DNA is TGTGCCAGCAGCTTATCAGGGTCTGGTTCACCCCTCCACTTT.

The chain links TRBV5-6 to TRBJ2-5; 7 bases map to TRBD2. This CDR3 is built from 17 residues. CDR1 and CDR2 from the germline V gene are SGHDT and YYEEEE. V trimming: 1 base; J trimming: 1 base; junction bases outside the gene matches: 10. DNA of the CDR3: TGTGCCAGCAGCTTGTATAGGGGCCAGCGGGGCCAAGAGACCCAGTACTTC. Its translation: CASSLYRGQRGQETQYF.

The rearrangement links TRBV2 to TRBJ2-5, with 8 positions matching TRBD1. The J call may not be correct, given that the DNA end is closer to TRBJ2-7. The CDR3 covers 12 residues. CDR1 and CDR2 from the germline V gene are SNHLY and FYNNEI. The CDR3 DNA reads as TGTGCCAGCCTTGGACAGGGCTACGAGCAGTACTTC. Translation gives CASLGQGYEQYF.

Comments on this clone: Compared with germline, one end of the junction differs, possibly owing to a read error. The J gene is TRBJ2-7, the V gene TRBV28; TRBD2 aligns across 9 bases. The CDR3 totals 12 residues. Germline V gives CDR1 MDHEN, CDR2 SYDVKM. The DNA of the CDR3 is TGTGCCAGCAGCTTCAGACCGGGACTAGCACACTTC. It encodes CASSFRPGLAHF.

CDR3 loop: CASSLGPGDYEQYF. The DNA for the CDR3 is TGTGCCAGCAGCTTGGGGCCAGGGGACTACGAGCAGTACTTC. The chain uses TRBV7-2 and TRBJ2-7; tentatively, D is TRBD1 (6 bases). V dropped 3 bases and J dropped 3 bases, with 12 bases sitting between them. The CDR3 contains 14 residues. The germline V gene encodes CDR1 SGHTA and CDR2 FQGNSA.

The chain links TRBV2 to TRBJ2-1; perhaps TRBD2 as D (6 bases). Trimming took off 10 bases at V and 10 bases at J, with 20 bases between the two ends. The CDR3 consists of 13 residues. Germline V gene sequence: CDR1 SNHLY, CDR2 FYNNEI. The CDR3 loop is CATHGTPLTEQFF. The CDR3 nucleotides read TGTGCCACACACGGGACTCCCCTTACGGAGCAGTTCTTC.

The chain carries TRBV4-1 and TRBJ2-5, with TRBD2 identical over 12 bases. In germline, CDR1 is MGHRA, CDR2 YSYEKL. V was pared by 1 base and J by 5 bases, with 8 bases of the junction left unmatched. CDR3 size: 17 residues. The CDR3 DNA reads TGCGCCAGCAGCCAAGCACTAGCGGGAGGAATCTCGGAGACCCAGTACTTC. Its protein is CASSQALAGGISETQYF.

A note on this clone: At one end the junction does not follow the germline gene, possibly because of a read error. The chain couples TRBV5-4 to TRBJ1-2; no clear D gene. The CDR3 totals 13 residues. The germline gives CDR1 SGHNT, CDR2 YYREEE (reference sequence). CDR3 sequence (DNA): TGCGCCAGCAGCTTGGTAGCCGGCTATGGCTACACCTTC. Its translation: CASSLVAGYGYTF.

V and J are TRBV4-1 and TRBJ2-1, with 12 nucleotides matching TRBD2. Germline V gene data show CDR1 as MGHRA and CDR2 as YSYEKL. The CDR3 runs 16 residues. V lost 0 bases to trimming and J lost 7 bases; unmatched junction nucleotides: 4. CDR3 protein: CASSQELAGGWNEQFF. Here the CDR3 DNA reads TGCGCCAGCAGCCAAGAACTAGCGGGAGGATGGAATGAGCAGTTCTTC.

V and J are TRBV27 and TRBJ2-7; 8 nucleotides match TRBD2. In germline, CDR1 is MNHEY, CDR2 SMNVEV (reference sequence). The CDR3 loop spans 15 amino acids. J lost 5 bases, V lost 6 bases, and 12 bases had no gene match. The CDR3 reads CASRRLTSARDEQYF. Here the CDR3 DNA reads TGTGCCAGCAGGCGATTGACTAGCGCTCGGGACGAGCAGTACTTC.

The V and J genes are TRBV4-3 and TRBJ2-3; 14 bases map to TRBD2. Per germline, CDR1 LGHNA and CDR2 YSLEER. This CDR3 spans 17 amino acids. V shed 0 bases, J shed 6 bases, and the junction held 5 bases outside the gene matches. CDR3 sequence reads: CASSQEGLAGVGDTQYF. The CDR3 DNA is TGCGCCAGCAGCCAAGAGGGACTAGCGGGAGTCGGGGATACGCAGTATTTT.

The genes are TRBV15 and TRBJ2-4, with D possibly TRBD1 on 6 matching bases. V was shortened by 3 bases and J by 0 bases, with 15 bases between the two germline ends. The length of the CDR3 is 17 residues. Germline V gives CDR1 LNHNV, CDR2 YYDKDF (reference sequence). For the CDR3, the DNA is TGTGCCACCAGCAGGTCTCCGGGACAACCAGCCAAAAACATTCAGTACTTC. Amino acid sequence: CATSRSPGQPAKNIQYF.

On this clone itself: The sample carries other DNA sequences with the same CDR3. The chain has TRBV7-3 and TRBJ1-1; D is ambiguous. Trimming pared 6 bases from V and 1 base from J, leaving 6 bases between. Germline V CDR1 and CDR2: SGHTA, FQGTGA. This CDR3 spans 12 amino acids. CDR3 region: CASSTGNTEAFF. The CDR3 nucleotides read TGTGCCAGCAGTACGGGGAACACTGAAGCTTTCTTT.

J is TRBJ2-1 and V is TRBV7-9; perhaps TRBD2 as D (6 bases). Germline V gene data show CDR1 as SEHNR and CDR2 as FQNEAQ (reference sequence). Trimming took 7 bases from V and 4 from J, leaving 17 bases between them. This CDR3 comprises 15 residues. The CDR3 loop is CASTGEVAAYNEQFF. The CDR3 DNA sequence: TGTGCCAGCACCGGGGAGGTAGCGGCTTACAATGAGCAGTTCTTC.

The chain recombines TRBV28 with TRBJ2-5; 7 bases line up with TRBD1. Germline CDR1 is MDHEN and CDR2 is SYDVKM. The V gene end was trimmed by 8 bases and the J gene end by 4 bases; junction bases not matched to a gene: 4. The CDR3 length is 12 residues. The CDR3 loop is CASRQGIETQYF. The CDR3 DNA sequence: TGTGCCAGCCGACAGGGTATAGAGACCCAGTACTTC.

With respect to this clone: Other DNA sequences in the sample encode the same CDR3. The chain carries TRBV15 and TRBJ1-3; D is possibly TRBD1 (6 bases). The CDR3 runs 16 residues. Germline V gene data show CDR1 as LNHNV and CDR2 as YYDKDF (reference sequence). Deletions cut 0 bases from V and 0 bases from J, with 9 bases between. CDR3 in amino acids: CATSRDRGPSGNTIYF. CDR3 bases: TGTGCCACCAGCAGAGATCGGGGGCCCTCTGGAAACACCATATATTTT. Together with reference TRBV15 and TRBJ1-3, the CDR3 gives the full variable domain: DAMVIQNPRYQVTQFGKPVTLSCSQTLNHNVMYWYQQKSSQAPKLLFHYYDKDFNNEADTPDNFQSRRPNTSFCFLDIRSPGLGDTAMYLCATSRDRGPSGNTIYFGEGSWLTVV.

This clone has ten or more counts. One junction end disagrees with the germline gene, perhaps due to a read error. The same CDR3 can be traced to other DNA sequences in this sample. The chain's CDR3 is CASSLGQGGYGYTF. CDR3 nucleotide sequence: TGTGCCAGCAGCCTAGGACAGGGAGGTTATGGCTACACCTTC. This sequence joins TRBV13 and TRBJ1-2, with TRBD1 identical over 8 bases. CDR3 size: 14 residues. The germline V gene encodes CDR1 PRHDT and CDR2 FYEKMQ (reference sequence). Combining the CDR3 with reference TRBV13 and TRBJ1-2 gives the whole variable domain AAGVIQSPRHLIKEKRETATLKCYPIPRHDTVYWYQQGPGQDPQFLISFYEKMQSDKGSIPDRFSAQQFSDYHSELNMSSLELGDSALYFCASSLGQGGYGYTFGSGTRLTVV.

This clone was recorded a few times. The likely explanation is a read error, given a far larger clone one base away. This sequence joins TRBV9 and TRBJ2-3; D unclear. The end of the DNA is better explained by TRBJ1-5, so the J call may be wrong. Germline CDR1 SGDLS, CDR2 YYNGEE. The CDR3 loop spans 12 amino acids. The CDR3 region is CASSLLLDTQHF. The DNA of the CDR3 is TGTGCCAGCAGCCTCCTACTGGATACGCAGCATTTT.

About this clone itself: This sequence is one base from a far larger clone and is likely a read error. The final CDR3 position lacks the conserved phenylalanine or tryptophan, pointing to a likely read error. This rearrangement joins TRBV6-6 to TRBJ1-1; D is ambiguous. CDR3 length: 16 residues. Trimming stripped 0 bases from V and 1 base from J, with 12 bases between. The germline V gene encodes CDR1 MNHNY and CDR2 SVGAGI (reference sequence). The CDR3 sequence is CASSYSGGGPNTEAFI. The CDR3 DNA is TGTGCCAGCAGTTACTCGGGCGGAGGACCGAACACTGAAGCTTTCATT.

This chain connects TRBV11-3 to TRBJ2-1; D perhaps matches TRBD2 (7 bases). Germline V CDR1 and CDR2: SGHNT, YENEEA. CDR3 length equals 15 residues. V was shortened by 5 bases and J by 4 bases, with 15 bases between the two germline ends. CDR3 nucleotide sequence: TGTGCCAGCAGCCCAGAAGGGAGGGGGTACAATGAGCAGTTCTTC. It encodes CASSPEGRGYNEQFF.

The rearrangement joins TRBV6-1 to TRBJ1-2; D gene uncertain. V was shortened by 5 bases and J by 4 bases, with 11 bases between the two germline ends. The CDR3 has 13 amino acids. From germline, CDR1 is MNHNS and CDR2 SASEGT. Here the CDR3 DNA reads TGTGCCAGCAGTTTGGCGGGAGCCTATGGCTACACCTTC. Residues: CASSLAGAYGYTF.

The CDR3 DNA sequence: TGTGCCAGCAGTTACGGCAGACCCTCTGGAAACACCATATATTTT. Protein product: CASSYGRPSGNTIYF. V gene TRBV6-6 combines with J gene TRBJ1-3; D not resolved. There are 15 residues in the CDR3. With 2 bases removed from V and 0 bases from J, the gap between germline ends came to 8 bases. Germline CDR1 and CDR2: MNHNY and SVGAGI (reference sequence).

The chain has TRBV4-2 and TRBJ1-4; no reliable D call. Germline V CDR1 and CDR2: LGHNA, YNFKEQ. CDR3 size: 14 residues. V was trimmed by 4 bases and J by 8 bases, leaving 14 bases between them. The CDR3 loop is CASSLRLEGEKLFF. CDR3 in DNA: TGTGCCAGCAGCCTCAGGTTGGAGGGCGAAAAACTGTTTTTT.

V is TRBV5-1 and J is TRBJ2-1; TRBD2 agrees at 10 bases. Germline V CDR1 and CDR2: SGHRS, YFSETQ. The trim removed 4 bases at V and 9 bases at J, leaving 10 bases unmatched. There are 15 residues in the CDR3. CDR3 residues: CASSRASGSVVEQFF. CDR3 DNA: TGCGCCAGCAGCCGAGCTAGCGGGAGCGTGGTTGAGCAGTTCTTC.